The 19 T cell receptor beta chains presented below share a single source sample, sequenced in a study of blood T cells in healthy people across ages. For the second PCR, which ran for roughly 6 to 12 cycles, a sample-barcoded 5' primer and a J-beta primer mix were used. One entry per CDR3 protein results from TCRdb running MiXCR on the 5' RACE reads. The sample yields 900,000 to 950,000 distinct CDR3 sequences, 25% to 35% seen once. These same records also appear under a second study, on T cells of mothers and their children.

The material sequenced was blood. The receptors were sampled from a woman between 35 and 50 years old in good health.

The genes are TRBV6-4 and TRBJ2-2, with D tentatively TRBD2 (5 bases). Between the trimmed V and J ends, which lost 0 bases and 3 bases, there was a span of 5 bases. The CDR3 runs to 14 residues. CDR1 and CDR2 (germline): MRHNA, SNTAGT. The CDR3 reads CASSDSEDTGELFF. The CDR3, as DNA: TGTGCCAGCAGTGACTCGGAGGACACCGGGGAGCTGTTTTTT.

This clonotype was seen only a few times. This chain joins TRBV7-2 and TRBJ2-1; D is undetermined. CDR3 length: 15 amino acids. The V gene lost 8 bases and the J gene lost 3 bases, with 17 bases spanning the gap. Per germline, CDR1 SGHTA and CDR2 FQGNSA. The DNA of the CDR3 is TGTGCCAGCTCTTTCGAGGTGTGGGACTACAATGAGCAGTTCTTC. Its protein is CASSFEVWDYNEQFF.

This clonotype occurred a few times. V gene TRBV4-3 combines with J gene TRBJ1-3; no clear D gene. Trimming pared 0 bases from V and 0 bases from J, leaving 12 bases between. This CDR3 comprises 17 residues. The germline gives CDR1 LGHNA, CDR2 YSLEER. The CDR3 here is CASSQDGRSPSGNTIYF. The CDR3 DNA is TGCGCCAGCAGCCAAGATGGAAGGAGCCCCTCTGGAAACACCATATATTTT.

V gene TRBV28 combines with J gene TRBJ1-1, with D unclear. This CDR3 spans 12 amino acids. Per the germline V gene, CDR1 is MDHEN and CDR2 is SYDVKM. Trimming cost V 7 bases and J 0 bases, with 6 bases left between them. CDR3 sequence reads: CASTEVNTEAFF. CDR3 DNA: TGTGCCAGCACCGAAGTGAACACTGAAGCTTTCTTT.

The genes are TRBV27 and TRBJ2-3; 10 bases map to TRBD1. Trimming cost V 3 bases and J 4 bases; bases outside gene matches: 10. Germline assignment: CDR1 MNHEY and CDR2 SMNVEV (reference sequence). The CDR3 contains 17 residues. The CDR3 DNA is TGTGCCAGCAGTTTGCCCGCCGGGACAGGGGTTTCAGATACGCAGTATTTT. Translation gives CASSLPAGTGVSDTQYF.

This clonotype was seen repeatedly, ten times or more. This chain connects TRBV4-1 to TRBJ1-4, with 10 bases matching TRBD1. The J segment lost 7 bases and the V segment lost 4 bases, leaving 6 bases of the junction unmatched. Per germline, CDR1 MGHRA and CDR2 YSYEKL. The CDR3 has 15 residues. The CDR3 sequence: CASSLTGTGVEKLFF. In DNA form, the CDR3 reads TGCGCCAGCAGCCTTACCGGGACAGGGGTTGAAAAACTGTTTTTT.

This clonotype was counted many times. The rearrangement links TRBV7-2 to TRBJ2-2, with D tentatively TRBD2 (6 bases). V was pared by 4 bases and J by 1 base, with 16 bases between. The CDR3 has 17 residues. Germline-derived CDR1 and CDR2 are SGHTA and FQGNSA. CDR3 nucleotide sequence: TGTGCCAGCAGCTCATTGGGGGGACCCCAGAACACCGGGGAGCTGTTTTTT. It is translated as CASSSLGGPQNTGELFF. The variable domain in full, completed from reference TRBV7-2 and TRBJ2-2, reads GAGVSQSPSNKVTEKGKDVELRCDPISGHTALYWYRQSLGQGLEFLIYFQGNSAPDKSGLPSDRFSAERTGGSVSTLTIQRTQQEDSAVYLCASSSLGGPQNTGELFFGEGSRLTVL.

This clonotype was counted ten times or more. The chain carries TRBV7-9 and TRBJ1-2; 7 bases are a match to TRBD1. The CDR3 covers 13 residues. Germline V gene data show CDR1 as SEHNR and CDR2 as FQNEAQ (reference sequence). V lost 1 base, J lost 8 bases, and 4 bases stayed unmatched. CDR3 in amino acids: CASSLGGTAGYTF. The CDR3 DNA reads TGTGCCAGCAGCTTAGGTGGGACAGCCGGCTACACCTTC.

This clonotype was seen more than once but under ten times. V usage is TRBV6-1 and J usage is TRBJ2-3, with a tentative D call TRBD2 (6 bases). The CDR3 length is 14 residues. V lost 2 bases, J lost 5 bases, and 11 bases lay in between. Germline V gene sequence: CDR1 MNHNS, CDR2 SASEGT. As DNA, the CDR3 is TGTGCCAGCAGTGAATACAGAGCGGGAGATACGCAGTATTTT. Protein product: CASSEYRAGDTQYF.

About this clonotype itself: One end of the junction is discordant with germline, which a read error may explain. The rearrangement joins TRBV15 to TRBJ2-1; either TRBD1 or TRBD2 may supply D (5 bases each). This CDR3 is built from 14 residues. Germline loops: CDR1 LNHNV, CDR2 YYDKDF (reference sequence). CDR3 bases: TGTACCACCAGCAGAGTGGGACGGAACAATGAGCAGTTCTTC. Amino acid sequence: CTTSRVGRNNEQFF.

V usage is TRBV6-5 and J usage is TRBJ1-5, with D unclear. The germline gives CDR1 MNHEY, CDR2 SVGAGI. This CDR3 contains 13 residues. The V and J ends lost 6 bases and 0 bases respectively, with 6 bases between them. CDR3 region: CASRMHSNQPQHF. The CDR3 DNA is TGTGCCAGCAGGATGCATAGCAATCAGCCCCAGCATTTT.

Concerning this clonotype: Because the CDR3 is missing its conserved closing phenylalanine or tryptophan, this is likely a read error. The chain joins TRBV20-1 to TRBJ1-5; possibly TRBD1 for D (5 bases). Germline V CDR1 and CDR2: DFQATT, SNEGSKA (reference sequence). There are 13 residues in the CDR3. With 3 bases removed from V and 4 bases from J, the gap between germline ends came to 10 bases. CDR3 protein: CSARRGLNQPQHL. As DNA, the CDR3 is TGCAGTGCTAGGCGGGGCTTGAATCAGCCCCAGCATTTG.

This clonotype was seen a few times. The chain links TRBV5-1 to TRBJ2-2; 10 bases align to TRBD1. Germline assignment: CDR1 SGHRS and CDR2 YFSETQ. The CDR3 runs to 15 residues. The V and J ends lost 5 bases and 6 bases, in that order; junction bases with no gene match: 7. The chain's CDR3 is CASSFRDRGSGELFF. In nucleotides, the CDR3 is TGCGCCAGCAGTTTTAGGGACAGGGGATCCGGGGAGCTGTTTTTT.

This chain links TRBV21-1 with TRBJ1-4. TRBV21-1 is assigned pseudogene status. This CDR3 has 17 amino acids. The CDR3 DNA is TGTGCCAGCAGCAATGGAGGAGCCGGGACTCCCAATGAAAAACTGTTTTTT. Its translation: CASSNGGAGTPNEKLFF.

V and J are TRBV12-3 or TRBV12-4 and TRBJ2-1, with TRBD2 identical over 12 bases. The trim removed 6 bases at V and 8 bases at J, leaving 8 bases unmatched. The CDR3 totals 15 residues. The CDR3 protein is CASRSTSGGIYEQFF. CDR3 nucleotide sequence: TGTGCCAGCAGGTCAACTAGCGGGGGGATCTATGAGCAGTTCTTC.

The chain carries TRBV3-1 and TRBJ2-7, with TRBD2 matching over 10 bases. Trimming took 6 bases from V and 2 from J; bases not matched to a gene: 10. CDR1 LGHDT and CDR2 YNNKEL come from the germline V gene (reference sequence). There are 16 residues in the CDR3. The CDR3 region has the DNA TGTGCCAGCAGTCTACTACTAGCGGGGATTACCTACGAGCAGTACTTC. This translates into CASSLLLAGITYEQYF.

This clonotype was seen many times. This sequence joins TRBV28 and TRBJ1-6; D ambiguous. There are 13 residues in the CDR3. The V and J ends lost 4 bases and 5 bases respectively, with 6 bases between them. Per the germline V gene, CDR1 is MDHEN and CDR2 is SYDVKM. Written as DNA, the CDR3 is TGTGCCAGCAGTTCTAGAAATAATTCACCCCTCCACTTT. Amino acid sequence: CASSSRNNSPLHF.

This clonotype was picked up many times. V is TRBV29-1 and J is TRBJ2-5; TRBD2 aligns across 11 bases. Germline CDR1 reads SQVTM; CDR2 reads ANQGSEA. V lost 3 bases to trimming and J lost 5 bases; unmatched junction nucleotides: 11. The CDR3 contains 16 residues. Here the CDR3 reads CSVDGYSGGAVETQYF. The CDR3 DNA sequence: TGCAGCGTTGATGGCTATAGCGGGGGGGCCGTGGAGACCCAGTACTTC.

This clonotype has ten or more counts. The CDR3 sequence: CASSHGDTGELFF. As DNA, the CDR3 is TGCGCCAGCAGCCATGGGGACACCGGGGAGCTGTTTTTT. The chain uses TRBV5-1 and TRBJ2-2; no reliable D call. Germline lookup yields CDR1 SGHRS and CDR2 YFSETQ. The CDR3 is 13 amino acids. Trimming took 4 bases from V and 3 from J, leaving 7 bases between them.